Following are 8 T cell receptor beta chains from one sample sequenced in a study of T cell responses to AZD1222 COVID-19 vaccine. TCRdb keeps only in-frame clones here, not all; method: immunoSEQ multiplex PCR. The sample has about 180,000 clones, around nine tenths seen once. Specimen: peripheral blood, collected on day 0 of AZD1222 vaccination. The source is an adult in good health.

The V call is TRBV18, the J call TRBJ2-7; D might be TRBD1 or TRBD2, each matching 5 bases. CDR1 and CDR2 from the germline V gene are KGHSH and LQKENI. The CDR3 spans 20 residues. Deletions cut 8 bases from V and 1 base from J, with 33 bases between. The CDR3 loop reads CASRSSYTAGTGPLSYEQYF. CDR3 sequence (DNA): TGTGCCAGCCGATCCTCCTACACTGCAGGGACGGGGCCCCTGTCCTACGAGCAGTACTTC.

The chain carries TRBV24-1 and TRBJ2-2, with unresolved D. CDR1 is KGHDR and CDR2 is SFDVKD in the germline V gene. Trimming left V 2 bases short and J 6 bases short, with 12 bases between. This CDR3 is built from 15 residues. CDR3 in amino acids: CATSDSSRSPGELFF. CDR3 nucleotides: TGTGCCACCAGTGATTCGTCACGATCCCCCGGGGAGCTGTTTTTT.

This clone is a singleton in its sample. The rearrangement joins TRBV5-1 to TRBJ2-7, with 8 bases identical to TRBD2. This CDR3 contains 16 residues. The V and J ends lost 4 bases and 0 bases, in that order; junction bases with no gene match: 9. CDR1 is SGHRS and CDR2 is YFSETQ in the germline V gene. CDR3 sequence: CASSAREGSHSYEQYF. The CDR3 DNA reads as TGCGCCAGCAGCGCACGGGAGGGGAGCCACTCCTACGAGCAGTACTTC.

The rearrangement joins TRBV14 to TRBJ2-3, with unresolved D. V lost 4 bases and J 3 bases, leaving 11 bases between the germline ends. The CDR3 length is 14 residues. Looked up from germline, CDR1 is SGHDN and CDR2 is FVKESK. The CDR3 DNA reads TGTGCCAGCAGCCGAACGCCCGTAACAGATACGCAGTATTTT. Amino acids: CASSRTPVTDTQYF.

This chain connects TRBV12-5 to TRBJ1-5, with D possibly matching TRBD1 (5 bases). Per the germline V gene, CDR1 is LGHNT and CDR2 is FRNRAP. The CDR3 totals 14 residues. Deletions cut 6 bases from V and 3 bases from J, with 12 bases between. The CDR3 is CASGTDSLNQPQHF. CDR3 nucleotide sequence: TGTGCTAGTGGCACCGACAGCCTCAATCAGCCCCAGCATTTT.

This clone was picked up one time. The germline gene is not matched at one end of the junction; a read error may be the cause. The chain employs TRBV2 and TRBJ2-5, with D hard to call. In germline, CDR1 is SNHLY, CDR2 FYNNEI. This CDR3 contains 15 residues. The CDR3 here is CASSEVGMGWGTQYF. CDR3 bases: TGTGCCAGCAGCGAAGTGGGGATGGGATGGGGGACCCAGTACTTC.

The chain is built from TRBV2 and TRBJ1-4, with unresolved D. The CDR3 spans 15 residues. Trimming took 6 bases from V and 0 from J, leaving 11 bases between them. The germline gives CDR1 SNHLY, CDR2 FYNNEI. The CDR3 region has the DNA TGTGCCAGCAGCCAAGGGCTTGCAACTAATGAAAAACTGTTTTTT. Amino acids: CASSQGLATNEKLFF.

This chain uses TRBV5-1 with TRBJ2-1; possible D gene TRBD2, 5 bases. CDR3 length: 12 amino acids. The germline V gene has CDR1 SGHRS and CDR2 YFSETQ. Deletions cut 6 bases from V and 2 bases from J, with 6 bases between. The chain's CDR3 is CASKGAYNEQFF. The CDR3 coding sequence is TGCGCCAGCAAGGGAGCCTACAATGAGCAGTTCTTC.